The following is a T cell receptor (beta chain) sequence with its context. The antigen remains undetermined. Germline trimming cut 4 bases from V and 5 bases from J; bases unmatched to any gene: 9. This CDR3 contains 15 residues. The germline gives CDR1 SQVTM, CDR2 ANQGSEA. Sequencing was performed with immunoSEQ multiplex PCR; in TCRdb, only in-frame clones are kept and a portion is missing. The sample consists of about 18,000 clones, approximately 82% of them appearing once. Before any sequencing was done, the ViraFEST assay used viral peptide pools to expand antigen-specific CD4+ T cells. Subsequent to a culture period of nine to ten days, CD4+ T cells were isolated. PCR showed that the person got SARS-CoV-2 infection at some point between March and December 2020. Either the mRNA-1273 or the BNT162b2 vaccine was given to participants as two doses. These data come from a study of vaccination effects on CD4 cells after COVID-19.

Study results and limitations: No early post-infection timepoints were available in the study, which also included few convalescent patients.

This chain uses TRBV29-1 with TRBJ2-3; 10 nucleotides align to TRBD2. The receptor was derived from a human donor who had a prior SARS-CoV-2 infection. The specimen was CD4+ T cells from PBMCs cultured with SARS-CoV-2 spike peptides, collected after COVID-19 vaccination. The CDR3 reads CSVAASGSGRDTQYF. As DNA, the CDR3 is TGCAGCGTTGCGGCTAGCGGGAGCGGAAGAGATACGCAGTATTTT.